The T cell receptor (beta chain) under discussion was sequenced for a study of T cell responses to AZD1222 COVID-19 vaccine. General study findings and limits: In all cases, repertoires were sampled only after the peak T cell response. Spike-wide vaccine-associated CD4 TCRs dominated at 160-218 and 743-854. Spike-specific TCR breadth and depth went up after people got two AZD1222 doses.

This clone was detected only a few times. The antigen remains unidentified. Unmatched junction bases numbered 2, after V lost 0 bases and J lost 0 bases. The V gene's germline CDR1 is MNHEY and CDR2 SVGAGI. The length of the CDR3 is 16 residues. Sequencing was performed with immunoSEQ multiplex PCR; in TCRdb, only in-frame clones are kept and a portion is missing. The table includes approximately 150,000 clones, around 91% detected once. The material was peripheral blood, obtained on day 0 of AZD1222 vaccination. The sequence was obtained from an adult in good health. The rearrangement links TRBV6-5 to TRBJ2-1, with TRBD2 matching over 7 bases. In DNA form, the CDR3 reads TGTGCCAGCAGTTACTCGGGCGGGAGCTCCTACAATGAGCAGTTCTTC. It specifies CASSYSGGSSYNEQFF.